This is a list of T cell receptor beta chains from one sample in a study of blood T cell repertoires in COVID-19. Assay: immunoSEQ multiplex PCR; the TCRdb copy retains only in-frame clones and omits some. The sample includes approximately 130,000 clones, around 89% seen only once; the top ten take less than 2%. The material sequenced was peripheral blood. Source of these receptors: a human donor in a cohort sampled during active COVID-19. CDR3s include the opening cysteine and the closing phenylalanine or tryptophan. Each record gives: J gene, V gene, D gene, clone size, CDR3 protein, CDR3 DNA. A D gene is named only where the DNA matches it firmly. Clone size is shown for a subset of rows, as once, few, many or a class of expanded clone.

TRBJ2-1 TRBV7-9 - - CASSFSGYNEQFF TGTGCCAGCAGCTTTAGCGGCTACAATGAGCAGTTCTTC
TRBJ2-3 TRBV5-4 TRBD1 - CASSLPGQGNSDTQYF TGTGCCAGCAGCTTACCGGGACAGGGGAATTCAGATACGCAGTATTTT
TRBJ2-1 TRBV7-8 TRBD2 once CASSLVSGGAFLYEQFF TGTGCCAGCAGCTTAGTTAGCGGGGGGGCATTTCTCTATGAGCAGTTCTTC
TRBJ2-7 TRBV11-2 TRBD1 - CASSLEGGTGYYEQYF TGTGCCAGCAGCTTGGAGGGAGGGACAGGGTACTACGAGCAGTACTTC
TRBJ1-2 TRBV9 - - CASSPDSFYGYTF TGTGCCAGCAGCCCGGACAGTTTCTATGGCTACACCTTC
TRBJ2-7 TRBV29-1 - - CSVGGRPGDRAEQYF TGCAGCGTTGGGGGTCGGCCGGGAGACAGGGCCGAGCAGTACTTC
TRBJ1-5 TRBV6-5 TRBD1 - CASSTGGGNQPQHF TGTGCCAGCAGTACAGGGGGGGGCAATCAGCCCCAGCATTTT
TRBJ2-7 TRBV7-8 TRBD2 - CASSLRSGAVVEQYF TGTGCCAGCAGCTTACGCAGCGGGGCCGTGGTCGAGCAGTACTTC
TRBJ1-5 TRBV6-5 TRBD1 few CASSYYQGANQPQHF TGTGCCAGCAGTTATTATCAGGGGGCCAATCAGCCCCAGCATTTT
TRBJ2-1 TRBV14 - - CASSQGWRVKQFF TGTGCCAGCAGCCAGGGTTGGAGGGTTAAGCAGTTCTTC
TRBJ2-7 TRBV11-2 - - CASSFGNYEQYF TGTGCCAGCAGCTTCGGGAACTACGAGCAGTACTTC
TRBJ2-7 TRBV11-2 TRBD2 - CASSLSPGLAGEQYF TGTGCCAGCAGCTTATCCCCGGGACTAGCCGGCGAGCAGTACTTC
TRBJ2-2 TRBV6-4 TRBD2 - CASSDPRLAGSTRAFPGELFF TGTGCCAGCAGTGACCCTAGACTAGCGGGGAGTACAAGGGCGTTTCCGGGGGAGCTGTTTTTT
TRBJ2-6 TRBV19 - - CASLPAGSGANVLTF TGTGCCAGTCTACCGGCCGGGTCTGGGGCCAACGTCCTGACTTTC
TRBJ2-6 TRBV2 TRBD1 few CASQGARGSGANVLTF TGTGCCAGCCAGGGGGCGCGTGGGTCTGGGGCCAACGTCCTGACTTTC
TRBJ2-7 TRBV5-5 - few CASSSVFQVGYEQYF TGTGCCAGCAGCTCCGTTTTTCAGGTTGGCTACGAGCAGTACTTC
TRBJ2-3 TRBV5-1 - - CASSSGGVDTQYF TGCGCCAGCAGCTCTGGAGGGGTAGATACGCAGTATTTT
TRBJ1-2 TRBV5-1 TRBD1 - CASRPAGTAAKGGYTF TGCGCCAGCAGACCCGCCGGGACAGCCGCAAAAGGGGGCTACACCTTC
TRBJ1-4 TRBV7-5 - - CARSRGTGDSKAEKLFF TGTGCCAGAAGCCGCGGGACAGGGGATTCGAAAGCTGAAAAACTGTTTTTT
TRBJ2-5 TRBV11-1 - - CASSPWDYQETQYF TGTGCCAGCAGCCCATGGGACTACCAAGAGACCCAGTACTTC
TRBJ2-2 TRBV6-6 - - CASSYGGRANTGELFF TGTGCCAGCAGTTACGGGGGCAGGGCGAACACCGGGGAGCTGTTTTTT